This TCR beta chain was captured in a study of monozygotic twins with inflammatory bowel disease. This CDR3 region has 14 residues. The template-switching step introduced UMIs that carried a 6-nucleotide sample barcode. TCRdb reprocessed the 5' RACE reads and reports one entry per CDR3 protein, with no DNA. This table holds some 150,000 distinct CDR3 sequences. The gene calls are TRBV12-3 or TRBV12-4 and TRBJ1-5; TCRdb returns TRBD1, unconfirmable since there is no DNA. Material: blood. This clonotype was sampled from a human donor with ulcerative colitis or Crohn's disease, or a healthy co-twin of an affected twin (not recorded which). The CDR3: CASSLLAGNQPQHF.